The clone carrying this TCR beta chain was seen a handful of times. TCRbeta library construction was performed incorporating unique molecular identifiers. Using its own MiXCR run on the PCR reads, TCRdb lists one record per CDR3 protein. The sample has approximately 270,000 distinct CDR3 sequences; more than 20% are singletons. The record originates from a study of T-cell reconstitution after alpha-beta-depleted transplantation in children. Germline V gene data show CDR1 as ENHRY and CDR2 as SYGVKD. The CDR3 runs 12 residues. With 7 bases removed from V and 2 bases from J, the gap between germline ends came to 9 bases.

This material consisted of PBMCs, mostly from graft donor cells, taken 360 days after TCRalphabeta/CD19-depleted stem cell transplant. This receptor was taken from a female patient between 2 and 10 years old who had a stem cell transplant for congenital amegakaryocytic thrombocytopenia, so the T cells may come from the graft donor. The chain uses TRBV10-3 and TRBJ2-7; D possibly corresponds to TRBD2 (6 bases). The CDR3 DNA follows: TGTGCCATCACTACGGGAGCCTACGAGCAGTACTTC. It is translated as CAITTGAYEQYF.